A single sample gave rise to the 2 T cell receptor beta chains below, sequenced in a study of T cell responses to AZD1222 COVID-19 vaccine. Libraries were prepared by immunoSEQ multiplex PCR; TCRdb keeps only in-frame clonotypes and omits some of them. The sample shows approximately 130,000 clones, 89% of them seen only once. The sequencing used peripheral blood, collected 28 days after the second AZD1222 dose. These receptors were collected from an adult who received the AZD1222 COVID-19 vaccine.

The chain has TRBV6-5 and TRBJ2-7; 11 bases are a match to TRBD2. The germline V gene has CDR1 MNHEY and CDR2 SVGAGI. The junction had 7 bases not matched to a gene; V was cut back by 8 bases and J by 4 bases. There are 14 residues in the CDR3. DNA of the CDR3: TGTGCCAGCGTAGTAGCGGGGGGGAGGTACGAGCAGTACTTC. Its translation: CASVVAGGRYEQYF.

The chain recombines TRBV5-4 with TRBJ1-2, with 8 positions matching TRBD1. The CDR3 length is 12 residues. J gave up 6 bases and V 2 bases, and 0 bases lay outside the gene matches. Germline V gives CDR1 SGHNT, CDR2 YYREEE (reference sequence). For the CDR3, the DNA is TGTGCCAGCAGCTTACAGGGGGATGGCTACACCTTC. Amino acids: CASSLQGDGYTF.